Below, 10 T cell receptor beta chains from the same sample are listed, as sequenced in a study of cytomegalovirus exposure and HLA in healthy donors. Libraries were prepared by immunoSEQ multiplex PCR; TCRdb keeps only in-frame clonotypes and omits some of them. The repertoire holds about 150,000 clones, with roughly nine tenths as singletons. The specimen was PBMCs. The receptors come from a man aged 18 to 29 in good health and CMV-seronegative.

The genes are TRBV7-6 and TRBJ1-6; unclear D gene. V lost 1 base to trimming and J lost 4 bases, with 8 bases between them. Germline V gives CDR1 SGHVS, CDR2 FNYEAQ. The CDR3 is 15 amino acids. The CDR3 sequence is CASSLETDYNSPLHF. Here the CDR3 DNA reads TGTGCCAGCAGCTTAGAAACAGATTATAATTCACCCCTCCACTTT.

CDR3 coding DNA: TGTGCCAGCAGCTTAGACGGCTATGGCTACACCTTC. It specifies CASSLDGYGYTF. The rearrangement uses TRBV7-6 and TRBJ1-2; D is unresolved. The V end lost 1 base, the J end lost 4 bases, and 4 bases lay between the germline ends. The CDR3 has 12 amino acids. CDR1 is SGHVS, CDR2 FNYEAQ, per germline.

This chain uses TRBV19 with TRBJ1-2, with a tentative D call TRBD1 (6 bases). The CDR3 contains 14 residues. V dropped 3 bases and J dropped 2 bases, with 10 bases sitting between them. Germline V gene sequence: CDR1 LNHDA, CDR2 SQIVND (reference sequence). The CDR3 nucleotides read TGTGCCAGTAGTATGGCAAGGGGGAACTATGGCTACACCTTC. This translates into CASSMARGNYGYTF.

Concerning this clone: The junction shows a germline mismatch at one end, possibly a read error. The chain recombines TRBV4-2 with TRBJ2-7, with 9 positions matching TRBD2. Germline V gene data show CDR1 as LGHNA and CDR2 as YNFKEQ. The CDR3 consists of 18 residues. The CDR3 sequence is CASSQERDSGGYGYEQYF. In DNA form, the CDR3 reads TGTGCCAGCAGTCAAGAACGGGATAGCGGGGGTTATGGCTACGAGCAGTACTTC.

The chain couples TRBV5-1 to TRBJ2-7; D may be TRBD1 (6 bases). This CDR3 contains 14 residues. Germline V gene sequence: CDR1 SGHRS, CDR2 YFSETQ. V lost 1 base and J 2 bases, leaving 10 bases between the germline ends. This CDR3 reads CASSLYTGPYEQYF. The CDR3 region has the DNA TGCGCCAGCAGCTTGTATACAGGGCCCTACGAGCAGTACTTC.

This chain uses TRBV7-8 with TRBJ1-5, with D possibly TRBD1 on 6 matching bases. The CDR3 sequence is 15 residues long. In germline, CDR1 is SGHVS, CDR2 FQNEAQ. Trimming stripped 4 bases from V and 7 bases from J, with 17 bases between. For the CDR3, the DNA is TGTGCCAGCAGCTCCCTAATGGGGGCCGGACAGCCCCAGCATTTT. Protein: CASSSLMGAGQPQHF.

V gene TRBV7-9 combines with J gene TRBJ2-5; 8 bases line up with TRBD2. After removal of 5 bases from V and 7 bases from J, the junction contained 12 bases not matched to a gene. This CDR3 is built from 15 residues. The germline gives CDR1 SEHNR, CDR2 FQNEAQ (reference sequence). CDR3 nucleotides: TGTGCCAGCAGCCTTCAGCGGGAGCCGCGCTGGACCCAGTACTTC. Amino acid sequence: CASSLQREPRWTQYF.

V is TRBV5-1 and J is TRBJ2-5; 9 bases map to TRBD2. V dropped 4 bases and J dropped 5; count of bases not matched to a gene: 6. The CDR3 has 14 residues. Germline V gene lookup returns CDR1 SGHRS and CDR2 YFSETQ. This chain's CDR3 is CASSPLTSGETQYF. The DNA of the CDR3 is TGCGCCAGCAGCCCCCTGACTAGCGGCGAGACCCAGTACTTC.

The chain links TRBV4-1 to TRBJ2-5; 7 nucleotides agree with TRBD1. CDR3 length equals 15 residues. The germline V gene has CDR1 MGHRA and CDR2 YSYEKL. J gave up 2 bases and V 0 bases, and 3 bases lay outside the gene matches. This CDR3 reads CASSQDGTEQETQYF. DNA of the CDR3: TGCGCCAGCAGCCAAGACGGGACAGAGCAAGAGACCCAGTACTTC.

This clone was picked up one time. The chain recombines TRBV30 with TRBJ1-2; no definite D call. The CDR3 loop spans 13 amino acids. The ends were cut back, 2 bases at V and 7 bases at J, with 14 bases in the middle. Germline V gene data show CDR1 as GTSNPN and CDR2 as SVGIG (reference sequence). The CDR3 coding sequence is TGTGCCTGGAGTTCATCGTTGCGGTCTGGCTACACCTTC. The encoded protein is CAWSSSLRSGYTF.